The clone carrying this T cell receptor beta chain was recorded at least ten times. From 15-18 subjects, over 160 million TCR-beta sequences were obtained in each sequencing run. TCRdb redid the calling of the 5' RACE reads with MiXCR, one entry per CDR3 protein. The sample consists of about 57,000 distinct CDR3 sequences, about 10% of them appearing once. The source of the sample is a study of neurological immune-mediated disorders. Trimming removed 4 bases from V and 5 bases from J; junction bases left unmatched: 9. CDR3 length: 15 residues. Germline V lookup: CDR1 SGHNT, CDR2 YYREEE (reference sequence). Noted time point: longitudinal time-point 1 (baseline). Unsorted libraries were prepared from 2 million PBMCs held at -80 C.

V and J are TRBV5-4 and TRBJ2-1; 7 nucleotides match TRBD1. The clonotype originates from a male donor with HTLV-1-associated myelopathy (HAM/TSP). The sequenced sample was PBMCs. Written as DNA, the CDR3 is TGTGCCAGCAGCCCCCGGGACAGATTAAACAATGAGCAGTTCTTC. Its translation: CASSPRDRLNNEQFF.